This T cell receptor (beta chain) emerged from a study of cytomegalovirus exposure and HLA in healthy donors. Study context: Earlier findings included 90 million to 120 million unique TCR beta sequences obtained from 180 million or so T cells.

V was pared by 0 bases and J by 1 base, with 10 bases between. Germline V gene data show CDR1 as LGHNA and CDR2 as YSLEER. The CDR3 consists of 16 residues. The PCR was carried out with 60 Vbeta primers and 13 Jbeta primers. Profiling relied on immunoSEQ multiplex PCR, and the TCRdb table lists in-frame clones only, not all of them. The sample gives about 140,000 clones, around nine tenths of which show up once; about 5% is in the top ten. This clone was observed a few times. The antigen is undetermined. Study-wide findings and caveats: When analyzed later, a missense DCLRE1C variant was found to be linked to TCR beta V- and J-gene trimming. Most TCRs appeared rarely, but some public TCRs recurred in many donors.

The source material was PBMCs. This chain uses TRBV4-3 with TRBJ2-4; D unresolved. This sequence originates from a young woman in good health and CMV-seronegative. This CDR3 reads CASSQDRYSAKNIQYF. DNA of the CDR3: TGCGCCAGCAGCCAAGATAGGTACAGTGCCAAAAACATTCAGTACTTC.